This TCR beta chain derives from a study of Graves' ophthalmopathy and Graves' hyperthyroidism (dated by TCRdb to 2016 to 2018). General notes on the study: Peripheral blood was collected at initial diagnosis, prior to any treatment. To tell Graves' ophthalmopathy apart from Graves' hyperthyroidism, and to predict which patients would progress to ophthalmopathy, the study relied on TCR beta repertoire signatures. In total, under 150 blood samples were TCR-sequenced: 40 to 45 ophthalmopathy, some 75 hyperthyroidism and about 17 hyperthyroidism-to-ophthalmopathy patients. To explore V-J signatures that distinguish ophthalmopathy from hyperthyroidism, a discovery set of under 110 patients was enrolled, made up of around 44 with ophthalmopathy and under 65 with stable hyperthyroidism. An independent validation cohort comprised roughly 20 hyperthyroidism patients and around 16 patients who later progressed from hyperthyroidism to ophthalmopathy. In six hyperthyroidism patients, the T-cell repertoire of thyroid tissue was compared with the T-cell repertoire of blood. Following sampling, methimazole starting at 30 mg daily was administered to hyperthyroidism patients, and high-dose intravenous methylprednisolone was administered to ophthalmopathy patients. Overall study outcomes, separate from this receptor: In validation, the model predicted ophthalmopathy progression with about 71% sensitivity and less than 80% specificity; some 13 predicted patients were CT-confirmed with GO in a median of around 6.5 months. Sample size was not predetermined statistically, and investigators were not blinded to group allocation. Most of the expanded thyroid clonotypes with a frequency above 0.001 were also detected in blood, and it was suggested that the thyroid immune response may be reflected by blood repertoires. In cross-validation, the 13-signature model distinguished ophthalmopathy from stable hyperthyroidism with approximately 88% sensitivity and 81% to 83% specificity, and in the test set the corresponding values were around 78% and 73%.

TCR beta CDR3 regions were amplified from RNA transcripts for repertoire sequencing. HTBI primers and the Qiagen OneStep RT-PCR kit were used in a first-round RT-PCR, which was followed by a second-round multiplex PCR, size selection and purification. The libraries underwent paired-end sequencing with 100 bp reads on an Illumina HiSeq2000. In the paper's pipeline: SOAPnuke was used for read processing, and reads with adapters, uncalled bases, a mean Phred below 15, or no exact constant-primer or identifier match were discarded. COPE v1.2.5 was used to merge the high-quality paired reads. Unique nucleotide sequences were defined as clonotypes and aligned to IMGT TRB V, D and J references using MiTCR v1.1. Analysis was restricted to V-J combinations with a frequency above 0.0001, which covered about 99% of repertoires. For each V-J combination, a TCR clonal expansion and chaos score was defined as F50 clonal expansion divided by the chaos observed in the TCRdist matrix. Welch's t-statistics and random forest were used to reduce the features to approximately 13 V-J combinations, which were then used as input to a naive Bayes classifier. Thyroid-blood repertoire similarity was quantified with the Morisita-Horn index. TCRdb redid the processing of the public reads, applying fastp at Q25 and MiXCR, and retained in-frame beta chains. Each entry merges the rows of one CDR3 protein and shows their most common DNA and genes. Clone size and V and J calls follow TCRdb, not the original study. This sample gives about 370,000 distinct CDR3 sequences in total; approximately 17% of them show up just once. 2.4% of the sample is held by the ten biggest clonotypes.

Hyperthyroidism was considered stable if no progression to ophthalmopathy occurred within 18 months of follow-up. The hyperthyroidism patients were 18 to 65 years old and newly diagnosed, with a disease duration of less than 2 months. Anyone with other autoimmune diseases, uncontrolled infections, pregnancy or lactation was excluded from the study. Diagnosis relied on clinical symptoms, serum thyroxine, TRAb, thyroid ultrasound and orbital computed tomography. Using Ficoll-Paque density gradient centrifugation, PBMCs were isolated from about 9.2 ml of fresh peripheral blood. Trizol reagent was used to extract the total RNA, and its quality was then checked on an Agilent 2100 Bioanalyzer. This clonotype was observed at least ten times. Its antigen is currently not known. No per-base quality is available; no much larger clone lies one base away. This sequence originates from an adult woman with stable Graves' hyperthyroidism. Material for sequencing was peripheral blood.

The DNA sequence is given as TGTGCCAGCAGTTTAAGGGTCGTGGCAGGGGTGGGAAACACCATATATTTT. It translates to CASSLRVVAGVGNTIYF. The chain is encoded by TRBV27 joined to TRBJ1-3; a tentative D call is TRBD1 (6 bases match). The CDR3 spans 17 residues, from the cysteine through the phenylalanine. The DNA shown is the 51-base CDR3, in frame from base 1. The germline V gene (reference sequence) provides CDR1 MNHEY and CDR2 SMNVEV. V is reduced by 2 bases and J by 4 bases, leaving a spacing of 18 bases between them.